The clone carrying this T cell receptor (beta chain) turned up a few times. Antigen: not known. These data come from a study of T-cell reconstitution after alpha-beta-depleted transplantation in children. The ends were cut back, 6 bases at V and 1 base at J, with 18 bases in the middle. CDR3 length: 15 amino acids. Germline V lookup: CDR1 DFQATT, CDR2 SNEGSKA (reference sequence). Study-wide points: Among T cells one year after transplant, newly produced cells accounted for most counts and diversity.

Molecular barcoding with unique molecular identifiers was used for the TCRbeta library. Via MiXCR, TCRdb re-called the PCR reads, giving one row per CDR3 protein. The sample lists 400,000 to 450,000 distinct CDR3 sequences, approximately 41% occurring once. Specimen: PBMCs, collected before TCRalphabeta/CD19-depleted stem cell transplant. V usage is TRBV20-1 and J usage is TRBJ1-1, with D perhaps TRBD1 (5 bases). The TCR originated in a girl under 10 years old with aplastic anemia, due to receive a stem cell transplant. This CDR3 reads CSAPVVWGENTEAFF. In DNA, the CDR3 is TGCAGTGCCCCCGTAGTATGGGGGGAGAACACTGAAGCTTTCTTT.